This TCR beta chain appears in the sequencing data of a study of PD-L1 blockade in urothelial cancer (dated by TCRdb to 2016 to 2017). A note on the overall study: Every patient began therapy around 2014 and was given atezolizumab 1,200 mg intravenously every 3 weeks. Whole exome sequencing and RNA sequencing of pretreatment tumors were performed alongside TCR sequencing in the same patients. Pretreatment blood TCR-seq was available for 27 to 30 patients, at least one posttreatment blood collection was obtained for around 25 patients, and tumor TCR-seq was available for around 25 patients. An ECOG performance status of 0 or 1 was recorded for the patients, and 0 to 3 prior chemotherapy regimens had been received by the patients. Eight or nine patients reached durable clinical benefit, while about 19 patients did not. Pretreatment tumor samples, along with matched peripheral blood serially collected before and after atezolizumab treatment, were subjected to TCR sequencing. About nine tenths of the roughly 29 patients were identified as males with urothelial cancer of bladder origin, and a prior smoking history was reported by 18 of 29 patients. Blood samples were analyzed at 3 weeks after treatment start (second dose) and at 6 weeks after treatment start. Progression-free survival longer than 6 months counted as durable clinical benefit, and TCR features were additionally tested against both progression-free and overall survival. The study, an exploratory multi-omic analysis, examined somatic, immune and clinical correlates of response to PD-L1 blockade with atezolizumab in urothelial cancer. Blood samples yielded a median of around 150,000 T cells and more than 75,000 unique TCRs, with median clonality approximately 0.08.

To estimate absolute template abundance from read counts, synthetic TCR analog templates were spiked into each PCR. Using the immunoSEQ assay, TCRbeta CDR3 regions were amplified from genomic DNA with bias-controlled V and J gene primers. Sequencing of rearranged TCRbeta segments was done at approximately 20X coverage. Regarding the original processing steps: Sequencing errors were corrected by clustering and CDR3s were annotated against IMGT to assign V, D and J genes. Downstream analyses used only productive TCRbeta rearrangements, leaving out any out-of-frame or stop-codon sequences. Clonality was calculated as one minus the Shannon entropy normalized by the log of the number of unique productive sequences. Clones differing between time points or between blood and tumor were identified using Fisher's exact test with Benjamini-Hochberg correction, with an adjusted p below 0.01 applied as the threshold. TCRdb took over this immuneACCESS table, retaining in-frame rearrangements with V and J assigned. Such tables are incomplete; in checked studies, under half of the missing clones stem from an unresolved V gene, and the remainder is unexplained. From that table come the V and J calls and clone size; the DNA was used to work out D and trimming. Across this sample there are about 84,000 clones, with 90% seen only once. The ten largest clones add up to roughly 9.4% of the sample.

Study-wide findings and limitations: A pretreatment peripheral blood TCR clonality below the median was linked to improved progression-free and overall survival. Because of the small sample size (n ≈ 29) and the many exploratory analyses performed, the results are intended to be regarded as hypothesis-generating. Greater expansion of tumor-associated TCR clones in peripheral blood 3 weeks after the start of treatment was observed in patients with durable benefit (n of about 20, p = 0.022).

The CDR3 goes from the cysteine to the phenylalanine over 15 residues. Solely the CDR3 DNA is kept, with 45 bases framed from the first base. V loses 6 bases at its end and J loses 4 bases; junction bases beyond the gene matches: 9. The germline V gene sets CDR1 to MNHEY and CDR2 to SVGAGI. The cohort comprised 29 patients with locally advanced or metastatic urothelial carcinoma treated at Memorial Sloan Kettering on a trial protocol. Peripheral blood mononuclear cells were collected pretreatment and during treatment, with between 1 and 8 total time points obtained per patient. The Qiagen DNeasy Blood extraction kit was used to purify genomic DNA from total PBMCs and from tumor samples. PBMCs were collected pretreatment and during treatment, and were isolated and stored as previously described. In regard to this clone: The antigen it binds to is not known. No much larger clone exists at a distance of one base, and base qualities are not known.

This clonotype was obtained from a man aged 60 to 75 with urothelial cancer. The sequences come from PBMCs, collected around atezolizumab (anti-PD-L1) treatment. The chain joins TRBV6-5 to TRBJ2-7; 10 bases in the middle match TRBD1. The DNA sequence is TGTGCCAGCAGCCTCCGGGACAGGGGTGGGTACGAGCAGTACTTC. This is translated as CASSLRDRGGYEQYF.